The 32 T cell receptor beta chains below were found in one sample sequenced in a study of blood T cell repertoires in COVID-19. The protocol was immunoSEQ multiplex PCR, while the TCRdb copy is restricted to in-frame clones and leaves out a portion. Seen here are 150,000 to 200,000 clones, 80% to 90% observed once, and the top ten hold around 2.6%. What was sequenced was peripheral blood. The receptors were gathered from a man aged 35 to 55 with active or convalescent COVID-19.

This chain uses TRBV12-3 or TRBV12-4 with TRBJ1-2, with D perhaps TRBD1 (5 bases). The V end was cut by 3 bases, the J end by 5 bases, with 10 bases between. The CDR3 length is 13 residues. CDR3: CASSFDSLYGYTF. The CDR3, as DNA: TGTGCCAGCAGTTTCGACAGCCTATATGGCTACACCTTC.

This clone appeared a few times. J is TRBJ1-1 and V is TRBV18; 8 bases agree with TRBD1. This CDR3 comprises 14 residues. With V trimmed by 5 bases and J by 5 bases, 7 bases remained unmatched. The germline V gene encodes CDR1 KGHSH and CDR2 LQKENI. This chain's CDR3 is CASSSGQGRTEAFF. CDR3 in DNA: TGTGCCAGCTCAAGTGGACAGGGAAGGACTGAAGCTTTCTTT.

This chain connects TRBV2 to TRBJ1-4, with D perhaps matching TRBD1 (5 bases). The CDR3 has 13 amino acids. V lost 6 bases and J 4 bases, leaving 9 bases between the germline ends. Germline V gene data show CDR1 as SNHLY and CDR2 as FYNNEI. CDR3 protein: CASSGDFNEKLFF. Written as DNA, the CDR3 is TGTGCCAGCAGCGGGGACTTTAATGAAAAACTGTTTTTT.

To note about this clone: In the same sample, other DNA sequences code for this CDR3. The chain links TRBV6-6 to TRBJ1-1; D unclear. The germline V gene encodes CDR1 MNHNY and CDR2 SVGAGI (reference sequence). The length of the CDR3 is 14 residues. V was cut by 0 bases and J by 2 bases, with 7 bases left in between. CDR3: CASSYSEGNTEAFF. The CDR3 DNA reads as TGTGCCAGCAGTTACTCCGAGGGAAACACTGAAGCTTTCTTT.

The chain uses TRBV5-5 and TRBJ1-2, with 8 bases matching TRBD1. CDR1 and CDR2 (germline): SGHKS, YYEKEE (reference sequence). Trimming at V came to 5 bases and at J to 3 bases, leaving 3 bases not matched to a gene. The CDR3 is 13 residues long. In nucleotides, the CDR3 is TGTGCCAGCAGTCGGGACAGGCACTATGGCTACACCTTC. Amino acids: CASSRDRHYGYTF.

The V call is TRBV7-9, the J call TRBJ1-2, with D possibly TRBD1 on 5 matching bases. CDR3 size: 13 residues. V gave up 5 bases and J gave up 13 bases, with 20 bases separating them. CDR1 and CDR2 from the germline V gene are SEHNR and FQNEAQ (reference sequence). CDR3 sequence reads: CASSPGRGSPPTF. Written as DNA, the CDR3 is TGTGCCAGCAGCCCCGGTCGGGGGTCTCCTCCCACCTTC.

With respect to this clone: Other DNA sequences of this sample code for an identical CDR3. V gene TRBV5-1 combines with J gene TRBJ1-2; maybe TRBD1 (6 bases). Trimming cost V 0 bases and J 2 bases, with 8 bases left between them. Germline CDR1 is SGHRS and CDR2 is YFSETQ. The CDR3 contains 14 residues. The CDR3 bases are TGCGCCAGCAGCTTGGGCGGACAGAACTATGGCTACACCTTC. Residues: CASSLGGQNYGYTF. The full variable domain, completed using reference TRBV5-1 and TRBJ1-2, is KAGVTQTPRYLIKTRGQQVTLSCSPISGHRSVSWYQQTPGQGLQFLFEYFSETQRNKGNFPGRFSGRQFSNSRSEMNVSTLELGDSALYLCASSLGGQNYGYTFGSGTRLTVV.

The chain employs TRBV27 and TRBJ2-5, with D maybe TRBD1 (6 bases). The CDR3 is 14 residues long. In germline, CDR1 is MNHEY, CDR2 SMNVEV (reference sequence). Trimming cost V 3 bases and J 5 bases, with 13 bases left between them. The CDR3 DNA sequence: TGTGCCAGCAGTTTGGGTACAGGGTTTGAGACCCAGTACTTC. The encoded protein is CASSLGTGFETQYF.

This rearrangement joins TRBV2 to TRBJ1-6; no reliable D call. CDR1 SNHLY and CDR2 FYNNEI come from the germline V gene. Trimming removed 8 bases from V and 10 bases from J, with 15 bases in between. This CDR3 comprises 13 residues. The CDR3 coding sequence is TGTGCCAGCGTATACATCACCAGGTCACCCCTCCACTTT. This gives the protein CASVYITRSPLHF.

V usage is TRBV6-5 and J usage is TRBJ2-1; 11 bases agree with TRBD2. This CDR3 has 14 residues. The germline CDR1 and CDR2 sequences are MNHEY and SVGAGI. V shed 4 bases and J 5 bases; nucleotides not matched to a gene: 1. CDR3 loop: CASSLAGGDNEQFF. CDR3 DNA sequence: TGTGCCAGCAGTTTAGCGGGGGGGGACAATGAGCAGTTCTTC.

This chain joins TRBV28 and TRBJ1-1; the D gene is possibly TRBD1 (5 bases). The CDR3 is made up of 16 amino acids. V was cut by 3 bases and J by 7 bases, with 21 bases left in between. Germline lookup yields CDR1 MDHEN and CDR2 SYDVKM. CDR3 amino acids: CASSFGSAGHVDEAFF. The CDR3 nucleotides read TGTGCCAGCAGTTTCGGCTCGGCGGGGCACGTCGATGAAGCTTTCTTT.

The CDR3 sequence: CASTTQGLGEAFF. The CDR3 nucleotides read TGTGCCAGCACAACTCAGGGGCTGGGTGAAGCTTTCTTT. The J gene is TRBJ1-1, the V gene TRBV2; D possibly corresponds to TRBD1 (6 bases). The CDR3 is made up of 13 amino acids. Trimming stripped 7 bases from V and 7 bases from J, with 16 bases between. Looked up from germline, CDR1 is SNHLY and CDR2 is FYNNEI.

The chain couples TRBV15 to TRBJ2-5, with D perhaps matching TRBD1 (6 bases). Trimming removed 0 bases at V and 2 bases at J, with 13 bases between. The CDR3 runs 16 residues. The germline CDR1 and CDR2 sequences are LNHNV and YYDKDF (reference sequence). The CDR3 loop reads CATSRDVAQGQETQYF. The CDR3 DNA sequence: TGTGCCACCAGCAGAGATGTCGCTCAGGGGCAAGAGACCCAGTACTTC.

This chain links TRBV6-5 with TRBJ2-7; 9 bases align to TRBD1. This CDR3 is 15 amino acids long. The V and J ends lost 5 bases and 3 bases, in that order; junction bases with no gene match: 8. Germline V gene lookup returns CDR1 MNHEY and CDR2 SVGAGI. The DNA for the CDR3 is TGTGCCAGCAGTCCGATACAGGGGGCTTTCTACGAGCAGTACTTC. Its protein product is CASSPIQGAFYEQYF.

The chain has TRBV30 and TRBJ1-5; D is unclear. Germline loops: CDR1 GTSNPN, CDR2 SVGIG (reference sequence). CDR3 length: 13 amino acids. V was shortened by 2 bases and J by 2 bases, with 7 bases between the two germline ends. The CDR3: CAWSSGGNQPQHF. In DNA, the CDR3 is TGTGCCTGGAGTTCCGGGGGCAATCAGCCCCAGCATTTT.

The CDR3 region is CASSPAGAAGGQYF. CDR3 bases: TGTGCCAGCAGCCCGGCGGGGGCCGCCGGTGGGCAGTACTTC. The chain is built from TRBV7-9 and TRBJ2-7; D possibly corresponds to TRBD2 (7 bases). Germline CDR1 and CDR2: SEHNR and FQNEAQ (reference sequence). The CDR3 sequence is 14 residues long. V was clipped by 5 bases and J by 9 bases, with 20 bases between them.

The chain uses TRBV5-1 and TRBJ1-2; D possibly corresponds to TRBD1 (6 bases). Trimming stripped 7 bases from V and 4 bases from J, with 14 bases between. This CDR3 has 13 residues. Germline CDR1 SGHRS, CDR2 YFSETQ. Here the CDR3 DNA reads TGCGCCAGCTCCCGAGGGGGGGGCTATGGCTACACCTTC. Protein sequence: CASSRGGGYGYTF. Full variable domain (outside the CDR3, taken from reference TRBV5-1 and TRBJ1-2): KAGVTQTPRYLIKTRGQQVTLSCSPISGHRSVSWYQQTPGQGLQFLFEYFSETQRNKGNFPGRFSGRQFSNSRSEMNVSTLELGDSALYLCASSRGGGYGYTFGSGTRLTVV.

This clone was picked up one time. This rearrangement joins TRBV4-1 to TRBJ1-1, with unresolved D. V was clipped by 1 base and J by 0 bases, with 9 bases between them. Germline V CDR1 and CDR2: MGHRA, YSYEKL. The CDR3 contains 15 residues. CDR3 amino acids: CASSQGTGMNTEAFF. The CDR3 DNA reads as TGCGCCAGCAGCCAAGGGACTGGTATGAACACTGAAGCTTTCTTT.

The chain uses TRBV7-8 and TRBJ1-5, with D maybe TRBD1 (5 bases). The CDR3 contains 14 residues. The germline CDR1 and CDR2 sequences are SGHVS and FQNEAQ. V was pared by 0 bases and J by 7 bases, with 10 bases between. This CDR3 is CASSLASQGQPQHF. The CDR3 DNA is TGTGCCAGCAGCTTAGCGAGTCAGGGCCAGCCCCAGCATTTT.

V gene TRBV6-5 combines with J gene TRBJ1-4, with D uncertain. V lost 2 bases and J 8 bases, leaving 12 bases between the germline ends. The CDR3 spans 14 residues. The germline gives CDR1 MNHEY, CDR2 SVGAGI. CDR3 bases: TGTGCCAGCAGTTACCGCGGTGGTAGGGAAAAACTGTTTTTT. Encoded protein: CASSYRGGREKLFF.

The sample holds one count of this clone. The chain employs TRBV18 and TRBJ1-3; the D is unclear. Trimming pared 2 bases from V and 0 bases from J, leaving 8 bases between. The CDR3 contains 15 residues. CDR1 is KGHSH and CDR2 is LQKENI in the germline V gene. CDR3 protein: CASSPVENSGNTIYF. The CDR3 coding sequence is TGTGCCAGCTCACCAGTGGAGAACTCTGGAAACACCATATATTTT.

This chain connects TRBV5-6 to TRBJ1-1; 7 bases map to TRBD1. Germline CDR1 and CDR2: SGHDT and YYEEEE. The trim removed 0 bases at V and 4 bases at J, leaving 6 bases unmatched. The CDR3 has 15 amino acids. The CDR3 spells CASSLVRGWGTEAFF. The CDR3 nucleotides read TGTGCCAGCAGCTTGGTCAGGGGGTGGGGCACTGAAGCTTTCTTT. The entire variable domain, with the rest obtained from reference TRBV5-6 and TRBJ1-1, is as follows: DAGVTQSPTHLIKTRGQQVTLRCSPKSGHDTVSWYQQALGQGPQFIFQYYEEEERQRGNFPDRFSGHQFPNYSSELNVNALLLGDSALYLCASSLVRGWGTEAFFGQGTRLTVV.

The J gene is TRBJ1-2, the V gene TRBV5-1, with D maybe TRBD1 (6 bases). Between the trimmed V and J ends, which lost 5 bases and 2 bases, there was a span of 16 bases. Germline V CDR1 and CDR2: SGHRS, YFSETQ. The CDR3 is 15 residues long. The CDR3 loop reads CASRLQQGRNYGYTF. In DNA form, the CDR3 reads TGCGCCAGCAGACTCCAACAGGGCCGGAACTATGGCTACACCTTC.

This clone was seen a handful of times. The gene calls are TRBV6-2 or TRBV6-3 and TRBJ2-5; a weak D match, TRBD1 (6 bases). Germline V gene data show CDR1 as MNHEY and CDR2 as SVGEGT. Trimming stripped 3 bases from V and 7 bases from J, with 15 bases between. This CDR3 is built from 14 residues. CDR3: CASSYYGGRGTQYF. The CDR3 bases are TGTGCCAGCAGTTATTATGGAGGCAGGGGGACCCAGTACTTC.

V is TRBV2 and J is TRBJ1-2; tentatively, D is TRBD1 (6 bases). V was pared by 2 bases and J by 1 base, with 20 bases between. Germline V gene sequence: CDR1 SNHLY, CDR2 FYNNEI. The CDR3 covers 18 residues. The CDR3 nucleotides are TGTGCCAGCAGTGAACCTACGACACTACCGGGACATAACTATGGCTACACCTTC. Its translation: CASSEPTTLPGHNYGYTF.

This clone showed up just once. Other DNA sequences of this sample code for an identical CDR3. The gene calls are TRBV5-1 and TRBJ1-1, with D uncertain. Germline V gives CDR1 SGHRS, CDR2 YFSETQ. Trimming left V 0 bases short and J 0 bases short, with 9 bases between. The CDR3 spans 15 residues. The DNA for the CDR3 is TGCGCCAGCAGCTTGGATACCGGGATGAACACTGAAGCTTTCTTT. Residues: CASSLDTGMNTEAFF.

V and J are TRBV14 and TRBJ2-1, with 8 bases that match TRBD1. Germline V CDR1 and CDR2: SGHDN, FVKESK. V was clipped by 4 bases and J by 6 bases; unmatched bases: 11. The CDR3 loop spans 16 amino acids. Written as DNA, the CDR3 is TGTGCCAGCAGCCCAGCCACTGGGCAGGGGGCCAATGAGCAGTTCTTC. Translated, it gives CASSPATGQGANEQFF.

The rearrangement links TRBV2 to TRBJ2-2; no firm D call. With 4 bases removed from V and 7 bases from J, the gap between germline ends came to 13 bases. CDR1 SNHLY and CDR2 FYNNEI come from the germline V gene. The CDR3 spans 14 residues. DNA of the CDR3: TGTGCCAGCAGTGTGCGTGATGGTGGCGGGGAGCTGTTTTTT. Its protein product is CASSVRDGGGELFF.

As DNA, the CDR3 is TGTGCCAGCAAAATAAGCAGGTTCGACAGTATCCAAGAGACCCAGTACTTC. Its translation: CASKISRFDSIQETQYF. The rearrangement links TRBV7-8 to TRBJ2-5; TRBD1 is a possible D gene (5 bases). V lost 7 bases and J lost 1, with 22 bases in between. The CDR3 runs 17 residues. Germline assignment: CDR1 SGHVS and CDR2 FQNEAQ. Using reference TRBV7-8 and TRBJ2-5 for the parts outside the CDR3, the full variable domain is GAGVSQSPRYKVAKRGQDVALRCDPISGHVSLFWYQQALGQGPEFLTYFQNEAQLDKSGLPSDRFFAERPEGSVSTLKIQRTQQEDSAVYLCASKISRFDSIQETQYFGPGTRLLVL.

J is TRBJ1-4 and V is TRBV18; D is ambiguous. Trimming shortened V by 5 bases and J by 0 bases, and 13 bases separated the two germline ends. Germline V gene sequence: CDR1 KGHSH, CDR2 LQKENI. The CDR3 sequence is 16 residues long. CDR3 DNA: TGTGCCAGCTCATCCGATGCTATCGCAACTAATGAAAAACTGTTTTTT. As protein: CASSSDAIATNEKLFF.

The chain links TRBV20-1 to TRBJ1-1; D perhaps matches TRBD1 (5 bases). The CDR3 consists of 13 residues. Germline CDR1 is DFQATT and CDR2 is SNEGSKA (reference sequence). The CDR3 sequence is CRASLGRSTEAFF. The CDR3 region has the DNA TGCAGGGCCAGTTTGGGGCGGAGTACTGAAGCTTTCTTT.

The V and J genes are TRBV5-1 and TRBJ1-4; D unclear. This CDR3 is built from 13 residues. Looked up from germline, CDR1 is SGHRS and CDR2 is YFSETQ. Trimming removed 2 bases at V and 3 bases at J, with 5 bases between. The CDR3 region has the DNA TGCGCCAGCAGCTTCGCGGCTAATGAAAAACTGTTTTTT. Encoded protein: CASSFAANEKLFF.